What follows are 19 T cell receptor beta chains derived from one specimen sequenced in a study of vaccination effects on CD4 cells after COVID-19. TCRdb's table, derived via immunoSEQ multiplex PCR, lists solely in-frame clones and lacks some. Counted here are fewer than 25,000 clones, approximately 70% occurring once; the ten biggest clones make up around 13%. Before sequencing took place, the ViraFEST assay used viral peptide pools to expand antigen-specific CD4+ T cells. It was after 10 days of culture that CD4+ T cells were isolated. Testing of the vaccine recipients showed negative nucleocapsid antibodies and no prior SARS-CoV-2 infection. Their recognized antigens are unknown. The source material was CD4+ T cells from PBMCs cultured with HCoV-OC43 spike peptides, sampled before COVID-19 vaccination. Subset defined: HCoV-OC43 spike overlapping peptide pool stimulation. These receptors all stem from a human donor who received a COVID-19 vaccine.

This clone was observed a few times. The chain combines TRBV11-1 with TRBJ1-1; perhaps TRBD1 as D (6 bases). Germline V gene lookup returns CDR1 SGHAT and CDR2 FQDESV (reference sequence). V dropped 6 bases and J dropped 1 base, with 12 bases sitting between them. CDR3 size: 14 residues. The CDR3 loop reads CASRRGQRNTEAFF. As DNA, the CDR3 is TGTGCCAGCAGACGCGGACAGCGGAACACTGAAGCTTTCTTT. Full variable domain (missing parts from reference TRBV11-1 and TRBJ1-1): EAEVAQSPRYKITEKSQAVAFWCDPISGHATLYWYRQILGQGPELLVQFQDESVVDDSQLPKDRFSAERLKGVDSTLKIQPAELGDSAMYLCASRRGQRNTEAFFGQGTRLTVV.

The rearrangement links TRBV6-5 to TRBJ2-7; D is perhaps TRBD1 (5 bases). V was clipped by 6 bases and J by 0 bases, with 15 bases between them. CDR3 length: 15 amino acids. Looked up from germline, CDR1 is MNHEY and CDR2 is SVGAGI. The CDR3 DNA follows: TGTGCCAGCAGCCGCCCAATTGACAGCTCCTACGAGCAGTACTTC. Its protein product is CASSRPIDSSYEQYF.

V usage is TRBV19 and J usage is TRBJ2-7, with D perhaps TRBD2 (5 bases). V was shortened by 1 base and J by 7 bases, with 14 bases between the two germline ends. Per the germline V gene, CDR1 is LNHDA and CDR2 is SQIVND (reference sequence). The CDR3 is 14 amino acids. The CDR3 region is CASSIGGGRDEQYF. The CDR3 nucleotides read TGTGCCAGTAGTATAGGTGGCGGCCGGGATGAGCAGTACTTC.

This clone was counted between two and nine times. V gene TRBV3-1 (or the pseudogene TRBV3-2) combines with J gene TRBJ1-6; TRBD1 is a possible D gene (5 bases). The CDR3 loop spans 14 amino acids. The germline CDR1 and CDR2 sequences are LGHDT and YNNKEL (reference sequence). With 7 bases removed from V and 4 bases from J, the gap between germline ends came to 11 bases. The CDR3 loop reads CASTGTGYNSPLHF. CDR3 in DNA: TGTGCCAGCACGGGTACAGGTTATAATTCACCCCTCCACTTT.

This clone turned up a few times. This chain links TRBV7-9 with TRBJ2-1; D is uncertain. V lost 2 bases and J lost 5, with 19 bases in between. Looked up from germline, CDR1 is SEHNR and CDR2 is FQNEAQ (reference sequence). The CDR3 contains 17 residues. CDR3 DNA: TGTGCCAGCAGCTTATATTTATATTTTGGCAGCCACAATGAGCAGTTCTTC. This encodes CASSLYLYFGSHNEQFF.

The genes are TRBV3-1 (or the pseudogene TRBV3-2) and TRBJ1-1, with 7 bases aligning to TRBD1. Losses at the gene ends were 4 bases for V and 4 bases for J; bases not matched to a gene: 12. This CDR3 has 16 amino acids. Looked up from germline, CDR1 is LGHDT and CDR2 is YNNKEL (reference sequence). DNA for the CDR3: TGTGCCAGCAGCCCCGATCAGACAGGGTTGGGCACTGAAGCTTTCTTT. This encodes CASSPDQTGLGTEAFF.

The chain recombines TRBV5-4 with TRBJ1-2; weak D call: TRBD1 (5 bases). The V end was cut by 0 bases, the J end by 8 bases, with 23 bases between. This CDR3 has 17 residues. Germline CDR1 is SGHNT and CDR2 is YYREEE (reference sequence). The CDR3 bases are TGTGCCAGCAGCTTGGTGCCGGGACGGGGCAGCCCTCTGGGCTACACCTTC. Protein: CASSLVPGRGSPLGYTF.

The CDR3 region is CASSPRLAGAYEQYF. In nucleotides, the CDR3 is TGTGCCAGCAGCCCTCGGCTAGCGGGGGCCTACGAGCAGTACTTC. The V call is TRBV7-7, the J call TRBJ2-7, with 10 bases that match TRBD2. The CDR3 has 15 amino acids. Germline-derived CDR1 and CDR2 are SSHAT and FNYEAQ (reference sequence). The V segment lost 5 bases and the J segment 2 bases; nucleotides outside the gene matches: 6.

The chain recombines TRBV7-8 with TRBJ1-1, with D possibly matching TRBD1 (5 bases). The CDR3 has 13 residues. The V gene lost 5 bases and the J gene lost 3 bases, with 10 bases spanning the gap. CDR1 and CDR2 (germline): SGHVS, FQNEAQ. In DNA, the CDR3 is TGTGCCAGCAGCCCAGGGACCGACACTGAAGCTTTCTTT. This codes for CASSPGTDTEAFF.

The V call is TRBV4-1, the J call TRBJ2-3; TRBD2 might be the D (5 bases). CDR3 length: 14 amino acids. V shed 7 bases and J shed 6 bases, with 17 bases lying between them. Germline loops: CDR1 MGHRA, CDR2 YSYEKL. CDR3 protein: CASNYPGGSDTQYF. CDR3 DNA: TGCGCCAGCAACTATCCTGGCGGGTCGGATACGCAGTATTTT.

The CDR3 here is CASSYPGQPAFF. CDR3 in DNA: TGTGCCAGCAGCTATCCTGGACAGCCGGCGTTTTTT. The chain combines TRBV3-1 (or the pseudogene TRBV3-2) with TRBJ1-4, with D tentatively TRBD1 (6 bases). This CDR3 is 12 amino acids long. Deletions cut 5 bases from V and 16 bases from J, with 17 bases between. Germline CDR1 and CDR2: LGHDT and YNNKEL (reference sequence).

The gene calls are TRBV10-2 and TRBJ1-5, with 7 bases aligning to TRBD1. Germline V gene lookup returns CDR1 WSHSY and CDR2 SAAADI. This CDR3 has 14 amino acids. After removal of 6 bases from V and 5 bases from J, the junction contained 7 bases not matched to a gene. The CDR3 coding sequence is TGCGCCAGCAGGGAGACAGGGTTCGATCAGCCCCAGCATTTT. It is translated as CASRETGFDQPQHF.

The CDR3 DNA sequence: TGTGCCAGCAGCACTTCCGGTTACATGCCGAACACTGAAGCTTTCTTT. As protein: CASSTSGYMPNTEAFF. The rearrangement links TRBV7-2 to TRBJ1-1; D gene unclear. Trimming left V 5 bases short and J 1 base short, with 17 bases between. Per germline, CDR1 SGHTA and CDR2 FQGNSA. The CDR3 loop spans 16 amino acids.

This rearrangement joins TRBV6-5 to TRBJ1-5, with D perhaps matching TRBD1 (5 bases). The CDR3 sequence is 15 residues long. Trimming removed 0 bases at V and 5 bases at J, with 11 bases between. Germline-derived CDR1 and CDR2 are MNHEY and SVGAGI. The CDR3 coding sequence is TGTGCCAGCAGTTACTCGATTGGGGCCGATCAGCCCCAGCATTTT. Its protein is CASSYSIGADQPQHF.

This chain joins TRBV10-3 and TRBJ1-5, with D unclear. Germline V gives CDR1 ENHRY, CDR2 SYGVKD. Between the trimmed V and J ends, which lost 1 base and 3 bases, there was a span of 22 bases. This CDR3 is built from 19 residues. The CDR3 nucleotides are TGTGCCATCAGTGAGTTCGGGGTCACTACCTCTAGTCCCAATCAGCCCCAGCATTTT. It codes for CAISEFGVTTSSPNQPQHF.

The chain's CDR3 is CSVDPQGSTSSYGYTF. In DNA form, the CDR3 reads TGCAGCGTTGACCCACAGGGTTCCACTTCCAGCTATGGCTACACCTTC. This chain joins TRBV29-1 and TRBJ1-2; possibly TRBD1 for D (6 bases). Germline V gene data show CDR1 as SQVTM and CDR2 as ANQGSEA. Trimming removed 3 bases from V and 4 bases from J, with 21 bases in between. The CDR3 is made up of 16 amino acids.

The J gene is TRBJ1-2, the V gene TRBV5-1; D is unresolved. V gave up 3 bases and J gave up 0 bases, with 12 bases separating them. Germline CDR1 SGHRS, CDR2 YFSETQ. The CDR3 is made up of 15 amino acids. The CDR3 region is CASSSRAQTNYGYTF. The CDR3 DNA follows: TGCGCCAGCAGCTCGAGGGCCCAGACTAACTATGGCTACACCTTC.

The chain combines TRBV19 with TRBJ2-1; D may correspond to TRBD1 or TRBD2 (5 bases each). This CDR3 region has 15 residues. Deletions cut 2 bases from V and 8 bases from J, with 16 bases between. The germline gives CDR1 LNHDA, CDR2 SQIVND (reference sequence). This CDR3 is CASSIKGTALYEQFF. As DNA, the CDR3 is TGTGCCAGTAGTATAAAGGGGACCGCCCTCTATGAGCAGTTCTTC.

J is TRBJ1-1 and V is TRBV4-1; D call uncertain. The CDR3 runs 16 residues. Germline V CDR1 and CDR2: MGHRA, YSYEKL. V lost 4 bases and J lost 3, with 18 bases in between. The CDR3 DNA reads TGCGCCAGCAGCCGTAAGAGCGGAGTAGCGGACACTGAAGCTTTCTTT. This codes for CASSRKSGVADTEAFF.